This TCR beta chain was retrieved from a study of pediatric ulcerative colitis. Overall study: Ulcerative colitis patients had pancolitis or left-sided colitis, with confirming histology.

The CDR3 is 15 residues long. Germline assignment: CDR1 LGHNA and CDR2 YNFKEQ. Deletions cut 4 bases from V and 3 bases from J, with 16 bases between. The data were produced by immunoSEQ multiplex PCR, yet TCRdb's version contains in-frame clones alone and is incomplete. This table holds some 40,000 clones, roughly 82% found once. About this clone itself: Antigen: not known.

One to two pinch biopsies were taken from the rectum during colonoscopy. Study-level results: A couple of rectal clonotypes were found only in ulcerative colitis patients, all of them. A couple of patients' blood samples yielded substantially fewer templates.

This TCR came from a boy under 18 with severe ulcerative colitis. The sample consisted of gut tissue. The V gene is TRBV4-2, the J gene TRBJ2-7; TRBD1 or TRBD2 may be the D gene (5 bases each). CDR3 protein: CASSPRVERDYEQYF. CDR3 bases: TGTGCCAGCAGCCCCAGGGTGGAACGGGACTACGAGCAGTACTTC.